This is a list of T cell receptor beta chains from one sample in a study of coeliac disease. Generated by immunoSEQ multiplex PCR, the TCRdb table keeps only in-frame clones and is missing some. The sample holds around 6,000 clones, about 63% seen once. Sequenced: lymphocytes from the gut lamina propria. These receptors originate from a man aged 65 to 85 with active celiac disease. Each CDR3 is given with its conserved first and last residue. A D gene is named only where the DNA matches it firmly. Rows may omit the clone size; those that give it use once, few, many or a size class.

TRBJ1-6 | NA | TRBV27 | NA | TGTGCCAGCAGATATAGGGGTTATAATTCACCCCTCCACTTT | CASRYRGYNSPLHF
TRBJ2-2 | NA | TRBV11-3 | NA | TGTGCCAGCAGCTTAGGGCCCCCCGGGGAGCTGTTTTTT | CASSLGPPGELFF
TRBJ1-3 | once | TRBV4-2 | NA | TGTGCCAGCAGCCAAGTCGGTGATTTCATGCGGGCCGTCTCTGGAAACACCATATATTTT | CASSQVGDFMRAVSGNTIYF
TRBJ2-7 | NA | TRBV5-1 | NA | TGCGCCAGCAGCCGACTAGAGACGGGCTACGAGCAGTACTTC | CASSRLETGYEQYF
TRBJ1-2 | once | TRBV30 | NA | TGTGCCTGGAGTGTAGGGGAAAGCTACACCTTC | CAWSVGESYTF
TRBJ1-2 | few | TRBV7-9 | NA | TGTGCCAGCAGCTTAGTATCTGGCGGCTACACCTTC | CASSLVSGGYTF
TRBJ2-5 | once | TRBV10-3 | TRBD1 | TGTGCCATCAGCACCGGACAGGGGAAACAGTACTTC | CAISTGQGKQYF
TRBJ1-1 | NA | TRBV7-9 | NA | TGTGCCACCGGAGAGCTCCTTCGCCCTGAAGCTTTCTTT | CATGELLRPEAFF
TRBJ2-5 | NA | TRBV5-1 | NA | TGCGCCAGCAGCTCCGACGCGTTTAGGGGGTTAGAGACCCAGTACTTC | CASSSDAFRGLETQYF
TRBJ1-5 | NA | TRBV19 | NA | TGTGCCAGTGTGACAGCTGGCCATAGCAATCAGCCCCAGCATTTT | CASVTAGHSNQPQHF
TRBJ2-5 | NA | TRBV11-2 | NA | TGTGCCAGCAGCTACACCCGGGGGTCCCAAGAGACCCAGTACTTC | CASSYTRGSQETQYF
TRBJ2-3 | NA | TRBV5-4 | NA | TGTGCCAGCATCGAGACTAGTGTAGGTACGCAGTATTTT | CASIETSVGTQYF
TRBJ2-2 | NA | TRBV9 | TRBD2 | TGTGCCAGCAGAACGGGCTGGCGGGAGGGCACCGGGGAGCTGTTTTTT | CASRTGWREGTGELFF
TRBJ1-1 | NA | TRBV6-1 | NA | TGTGCCAGCAGTGAAGTGTTTGGGGGGGCGCTTAGTGAAGCTTTCTTT | CASSEVFGGALSEAFF
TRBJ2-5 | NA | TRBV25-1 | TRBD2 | TGTGCCAGCAGTGAAGGGGGGTTGGCGGGAGGAGCTGAGACCCAGTACTTC | CASSEGGLAGGAETQYF
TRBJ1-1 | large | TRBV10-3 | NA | TGTGCCATCAGTGAGTCCGGGACTGAGAACACTGAAGCTTTCTTT | CAISESGTENTEAFF
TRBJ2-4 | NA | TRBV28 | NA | TGTGCCAGCAGTCCATCGGGACATGTCAAAAACATTCAGTACTTC | CASSPSGHVKNIQYF
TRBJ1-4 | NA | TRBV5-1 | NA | TGCGCCAGCAGCTTTTTGGGTTTAGCTGAAAAACTGTTTTTT | CASSFLGLAEKLFF
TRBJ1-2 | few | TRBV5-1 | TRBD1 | TGCGCCAGCAGCTTACAGGGGAACTATGGCTACACCTTC | CASSLQGNYGYTF
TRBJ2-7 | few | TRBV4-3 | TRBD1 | TGCGCCAGCAGGGGGACAGGGGATGAGCAGTACTTC | CASRGTGDEQYF
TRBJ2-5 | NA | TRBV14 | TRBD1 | TGTGCCAGCAGCCAAGATTACAGGGGGGAGACCCAGTACTTC | CASSQDYRGETQYF
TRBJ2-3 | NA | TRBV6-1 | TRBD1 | TGTGCCAGCCAGTGGGGACAGGGCCCAGATACGCAGTATTTT | CASQWGQGPDTQYF
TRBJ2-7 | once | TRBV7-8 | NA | TGTGCCAGCAGCTTTACCCCGTACTACGCCTACGAGCAGTACTTC | CASSFTPYYAYEQYF
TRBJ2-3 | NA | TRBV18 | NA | TGTGCCAGCTCCCTTGATATAGACGGGGATACGCAGTATTTT | CASSLDIDGDTQYF
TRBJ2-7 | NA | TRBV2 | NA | TGTGCCAGCAGGGACTGGGCGGGTGGGAACCTCTACGAGCAGTACTTC | CASRDWAGGNLYEQYF
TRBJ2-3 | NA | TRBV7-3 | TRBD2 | TGTGCCAGCAACCTGGGACTAGCGGGGGGGTTAGGAGATACGCAGTATTTT | CASNLGLAGGLGDTQYF
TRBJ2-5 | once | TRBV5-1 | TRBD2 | TGCGCCAGCAGCCTCTTGGGAGGGGAAAGTCAAGAGACCCAGTACTTC | CASSLLGGESQETQYF
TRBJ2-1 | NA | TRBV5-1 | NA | TGCGCCAGCAGTGTAGGACAAGCCTACAATGAGCAGTTCTTC | CASSVGQAYNEQFF
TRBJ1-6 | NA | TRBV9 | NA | TGTGCCAGCAGCGTAGACCCGGTCTATAATTCACCCCTCCACTTT | CASSVDPVYNSPLHF
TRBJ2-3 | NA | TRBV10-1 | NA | TGCGCCAGCAGTGACGGCGGGGAAGGCAGAAATACGCAGTATTTT | CASSDGGEGRNTQYF
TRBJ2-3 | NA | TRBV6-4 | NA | TGTGCCAGCAGTTTAAGGGTCGGGGGCACAGATACGCAGTATTTT | CASSLRVGGTDTQYF
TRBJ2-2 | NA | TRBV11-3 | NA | TGTGCCAGCAGCTTACAGGGCGCGAACACCGGGGAGCTGTTTTTT | CASSLQGANTGELFF
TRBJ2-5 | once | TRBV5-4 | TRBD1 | TGTGCCAGCAGCAGCGGACAGGGCCAAGAGACCCAGTACTTC | CASSSGQGQETQYF
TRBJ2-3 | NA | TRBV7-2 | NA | TGTGCCAGCAGCTTAGTGGTATTCAGATACACAGATACGCAGTATTTT | CASSLVVFRYTDTQYF
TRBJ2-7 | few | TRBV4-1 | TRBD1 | TGCGCCAGCAGCCGGGGACAGTTACTCGACGAGCAGTACTTC | CASSRGQLLDEQYF
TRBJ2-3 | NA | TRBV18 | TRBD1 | TGTGCCAGCTCACCATGGACAGGCCAGACAGATACGCAGTATTTT | CASSPWTGQTDTQYF
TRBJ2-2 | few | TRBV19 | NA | TGTGCCACAAAGCGGGGTGGGGGCGCAGGGGAGCTGTTTTTT | CATKRGGGAGELFF
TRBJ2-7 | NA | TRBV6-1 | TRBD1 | TGTGCCAGCAATCCAGGGGGAACTTCCTACGAGCAGTACTTC | CASNPGGTSYEQYF